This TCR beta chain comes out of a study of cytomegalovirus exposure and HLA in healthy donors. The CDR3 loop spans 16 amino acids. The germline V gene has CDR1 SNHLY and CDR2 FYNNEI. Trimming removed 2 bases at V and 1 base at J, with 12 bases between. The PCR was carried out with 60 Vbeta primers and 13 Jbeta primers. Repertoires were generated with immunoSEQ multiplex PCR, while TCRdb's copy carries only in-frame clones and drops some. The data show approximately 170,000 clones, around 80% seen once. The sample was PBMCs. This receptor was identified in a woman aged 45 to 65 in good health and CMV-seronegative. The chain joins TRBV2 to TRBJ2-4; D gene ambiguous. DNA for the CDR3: TGTGCCAGCAGTGAATCCCCAGAAATGGCCAAAAACATTCAGTACTTC. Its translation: CASSESPEMAKNIQYF.